These 3 T cell receptor beta chains share one sample of origin, sequenced in a study of molecular identifiers for immune sequencing clone quantification. From the PCR reads, TCRdb called clonotypes with MiXCR, one entry per CDR3 protein. Here the sample spans 70,000 to 95,000 distinct CDR3 sequences, around 17% being singletons. Sample: naive CD8+ T cells from blood, with Jurkat cell RNA spiked in. Subset given: FACS-sorted CD8+CD4-CCR7+CD45RA+ naive T cells. The receptor source for this set is a human donor in good health. Some libraries in this study had Jurkat cell RNA spiked in.

Of note for this clonotype: This may be a read error, as it is one base from a much larger clone. This chain uses TRBV10-2 with TRBJ1-1; maybe TRBD1 (6 bases). The CDR3 is 15 residues long. With 8 bases removed from V and 5 bases from J, the gap between germline ends came to 21 bases. Germline loops: CDR1 WSHSY, CDR2 SAAADI. The CDR3, as DNA: TGCGCCAGCGGCCCCGGGGAAGGGGGGTGGACTGAAGCTTTCTTT. Protein: CASGPGEGGWTEAFF.

This clonotype has at least ten counts. The chain has TRBV30 and TRBJ2-3, with TRBD2 identical over 9 bases. Unmatched junction bases numbered 7, after V lost 7 bases and J lost 2 bases. CDR1 and CDR2 from the germline V gene are GTSNPN and SVGIG (reference sequence). The CDR3 is made up of 14 amino acids. CDR3 sequence (DNA): TGTGCCTCAGGACTAGCGACGTACACAGATACGCAGTATTTT. It translates to CASGLATYTDTQYF.

There are many counts of this clonotype. The chain is built from TRBV5-5 and TRBJ2-7, with D possibly being TRBD1 (6 bases). Trimming removed 3 bases at V and 0 bases at J, with 13 bases between. Germline CDR1 reads SGHKS; CDR2 reads YYEKEE (reference sequence). There are 15 residues in the CDR3. The CDR3 region is CASSWGQGLSYEQYF. CDR3 sequence (DNA): TGTGCCAGCAGCTGGGGACAAGGCCTCTCCTACGAGCAGTACTTC. Full variable domain (missing parts from reference TRBV5-5 and TRBJ2-7): DAGVTQSPTHLIKTRGQQVTLRCSPISGHKSVSWYQQVLGQGPQFIFQYYEKEERGRGNFPDRFSARQFPNYSSELNVNALLLGDSALYLCASSWGQGLSYEQYFGPGTRLTVT.